This entry lists 9 T cell receptor beta chains sequenced from one sample in a study of T cells after yellow fever vaccination. TCRdb reprocessed the 5' RACE reads via MiXCR and lists one record per CDR3 protein. This sample has more than 95,000 distinct CDR3 sequences; about 7.8% occur once, and the top ten carry 2.5% to 3%. Sequenced material: CD4+ T cells sorted from PBMCs, taken around 45 days after the first yellow fever vaccination. These receptors were taken from a young man who received the YFV17D yellow fever vaccine.

This clonotype was counted only a few times. The chain recombines TRBV4-3 with TRBJ1-5; 8 bases fit TRBD1. The CDR3 has 15 residues. J lost 5 bases, V lost 1 base, and 4 bases had no gene match. Germline CDR1 reads LGHNA; CDR2 reads YSLEER. The CDR3 loop reads CASSQGRGLYQPQHF. The CDR3 DNA reads as TGCGCCAGCAGCCAAGGCAGGGGGCTTTATCAGCCCCAGCATTTT.

A remark on this clonotype: A read error may be the cause here, since a much bigger clone is one base away. The chain joins TRBV12-3 or TRBV12-4 to TRBJ2-5; a possible D gene is TRBD1 (5 bases). V was trimmed by 7 bases and J by 7 bases, leaving 13 bases between them. CDR3 size: 12 residues. As DNA, the CDR3 is TGTGCCAGCAATACAGGTTCAGGGACCCAGTACTTC. Protein: CASNTGSGTQYF.

This clonotype was recorded many times. This chain connects TRBV6-2 or TRBV6-3 to TRBJ2-2; D is uncertain. Germline V CDR1 and CDR2: MNHEY, SVGEGT. The V end lost 4 bases, the J end lost 4 bases, and 1 base lay between the germline ends. CDR3 size: 11 residues. The CDR3 sequence: CASSSTGELFF. The CDR3 coding sequence is TGTGCCAGCAGTTCCACCGGGGAGCTGTTTTTT.

The chain combines TRBV12-3 or TRBV12-4 with TRBJ2-5; 8 nucleotides match TRBD2. The length of the CDR3 is 14 residues. J lost 5 bases, V lost 3 bases, and 5 bases had no gene match. The CDR3 DNA reads as TGTGCCAGCAGTTTCCGGGGGGGCCGGGAGACCCAGTACTTC. This codes for CASSFRGGRETQYF.

This clonotype was observed at least ten times. The chain recombines TRBV7-2 with TRBJ1-6; D is unclear. This CDR3 has 12 amino acids. Trimming took off 3 bases at V and 11 bases at J, with 8 bases between the two ends. The germline V gene encodes CDR1 SGHTA and CDR2 FQGNSA. The CDR3 sequence is CASSLSGTPLHF. CDR3 coding DNA: TGTGCCAGCAGCTTGTCCGGGACACCCCTCCACTTT.

The sample holds many counts of this clonotype. The chain links TRBV7-2 to TRBJ2-5; the D call may be TRBD1 or TRBD2 (5 bases each). Germline CDR1 is SGHTA and CDR2 is FQGNSA. Trimming cost V 3 bases and J 7 bases, with 18 bases left between them. The CDR3 covers 15 residues. The CDR3 DNA follows: TGTGCCAGCAGCTTTATTTGGGGGAATGACGGGACCCAGTACTTC. As protein: CASSFIWGNDGTQYF.

This clonotype was seen at least ten times. The rearrangement uses TRBV15 and TRBJ2-7, with TRBD1 matching 8 bases. The V gene's germline CDR1 is LNHNV and CDR2 YYDKDF (reference sequence). Germline trimming cut 1 base from V and 2 bases from J; bases unmatched to any gene: 10. The CDR3 spans 17 residues. The CDR3 spells CATSRGGIGQGTYEQYF. For the CDR3, the DNA is TGTGCCACCAGCAGAGGAGGAATAGGACAGGGAACCTACGAGCAGTACTTC.

This clonotype occurred many times. The gene calls are TRBV4-1 and TRBJ1-6, with 7 bases aligning to TRBD1. V was clipped by 6 bases and J by 5 bases; unmatched bases: 7. The germline V gene has CDR1 MGHRA and CDR2 YSYEKL. This CDR3 comprises 15 residues. CDR3 sequence (DNA): TGCGCCAGCAGACACACCGGGACAGATAATTCACCCCTCCACTTT. Translation: CASRHTGTDNSPLHF.

This chain connects TRBV4-2 to TRBJ1-4; 11 bases are shared with TRBD1. The CDR3 consists of 16 residues. Germline-derived CDR1 and CDR2 are LGHNA and YNFKEQ. The ends lost 6 bases at V and 4 bases at J; junction bases unmatched: 7. The CDR3 DNA reads as TGTGCCAGCAGTCGCGGACAGGGGGCTCATAATGAAAAACTGTTTTTT. The encoded protein is CASSRGQGAHNEKLFF.